These 7 T cell receptor beta chains originate from one sample sequenced in a study of blood T cell repertoires in COVID-19. Profiled with immunoSEQ multiplex PCR; TCRdb holds only in-frame clones, not every one. The sample records around 100,000 clones, almost 80% being singletons. The sample was peripheral blood. Receptor source: a man in his sixties or seventies with active or convalescent COVID-19.

V usage is TRBV2 and J usage is TRBJ1-4, with D maybe TRBD1 (5 bases). CDR3 length: 14 amino acids. The V end was cut by 5 bases, the J end by 0 bases, with 7 bases between. Germline values: CDR1 SNHLY, CDR2 FYNNEI. The DNA of the CDR3 is TGTGCCAGCAGTCCACAGGCAACTAATGAAAAACTGTTTTTT. Protein sequence: CASSPQATNEKLFF. Filled out from reference TRBV2 and TRBJ1-4, the complete variable domain reads EPEVTQTPSHQVTQMGQEVILRCVPISNHLYFYWYRQILGQKVEFLVSFYNNEISEKSEIFDDQFSVERPDGSNFTLKIRSTKLEDSAMYFCASSPQATNEKLFFGSGTQLSVL.

This chain uses TRBV4-2 with TRBJ2-3, with D uncertain. Trimming removed 0 bases at V and 0 bases at J, with 4 bases between. The CDR3 consists of 14 residues. The germline V gene has CDR1 LGHNA and CDR2 YNFKEQ. Here the CDR3 reads CASSQDRSTDTQYF. DNA for the CDR3: TGTGCCAGCAGCCAAGATCGGAGCACAGATACGCAGTATTTT.

This chain links TRBV19 with TRBJ2-7, with 7 nucleotides matching TRBD1. From germline, CDR1 is LNHDA and CDR2 SQIVND (reference sequence). The junction had 8 bases not matched to a gene; V was cut back by 9 bases and J by 6 bases. The CDR3 loop spans 12 amino acids. The CDR3 coding sequence is TGTGCCAGCATCAGTTACAGGGGCGAGCAGTACTTC. The encoded protein is CASISYRGEQYF.

This clone was counted a single time. The rearrangement joins TRBV4-2 to TRBJ2-1, with D tentatively TRBD2 (6 bases). The V gene's germline CDR1 is LGHNA and CDR2 YNFKEQ. The V and J ends lost 0 bases and 7 bases respectively, with 16 bases between them. The CDR3 runs to 16 residues. CDR3 sequence (DNA): TGTGCCAGCAGCCAAGATCAACGGACCAGCGGGAATGAGCAGTTCTTC. Protein product: CASSQDQRTSGNEQFF.

The chain combines TRBV5-1 with TRBJ2-1, with 11 nucleotides matching TRBD1. Germline V lookup: CDR1 SGHRS, CDR2 YFSETQ. CDR3 length: 15 amino acids. J was trimmed by 6 bases and V by 0 bases; bases with no gene match: 2. CDR3 loop: CASSLGGTGGNEQFF. The CDR3 DNA is TGCGCCAGCAGCTTGGGCGGGACAGGGGGCAATGAGCAGTTCTTC.

This clone was counted a single time. The CDR3 sequence: CASSPNRDTGDGYTF. The CDR3 region has the DNA TGTGCCAGCTCACCGAACCGGGACACAGGAGATGGCTACACCTTC. The chain recombines TRBV18 with TRBJ1-2; perhaps TRBD1 as D (6 bases). V lost 3 bases to trimming and J lost 6 bases, with 17 bases between them. The germline gives CDR1 KGHSH, CDR2 LQKENI. The CDR3 covers 15 residues.

The rearrangement joins TRBV9 to TRBJ2-7; 9 positions match TRBD1. CDR1 is SGDLS, CDR2 YYNGEE, per germline. CDR3 length: 16 residues. With V trimmed by 3 bases and J by 6 bases, 13 bases remained unmatched. CDR3: CASSARTGAISGEQYF. In nucleotides, the CDR3 is TGTGCCAGCAGCGCCCGGACAGGGGCCATCTCAGGCGAGCAGTACTTC.